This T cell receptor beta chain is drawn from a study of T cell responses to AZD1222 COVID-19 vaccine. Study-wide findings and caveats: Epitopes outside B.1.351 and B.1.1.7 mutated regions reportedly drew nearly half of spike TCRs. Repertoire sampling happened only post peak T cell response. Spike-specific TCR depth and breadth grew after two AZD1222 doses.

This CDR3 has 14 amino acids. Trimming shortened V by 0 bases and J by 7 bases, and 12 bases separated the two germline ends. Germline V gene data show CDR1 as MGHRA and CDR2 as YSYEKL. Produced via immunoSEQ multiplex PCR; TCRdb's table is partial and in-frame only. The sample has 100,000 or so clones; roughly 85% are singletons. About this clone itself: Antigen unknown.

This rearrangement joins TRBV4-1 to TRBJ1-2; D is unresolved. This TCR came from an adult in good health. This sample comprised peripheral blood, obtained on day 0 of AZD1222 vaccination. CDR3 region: CASSQEAGAGGYTF. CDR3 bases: TGCGCCAGCAGCCAAGAGGCGGGCGCGGGTGGCTACACCTTC.